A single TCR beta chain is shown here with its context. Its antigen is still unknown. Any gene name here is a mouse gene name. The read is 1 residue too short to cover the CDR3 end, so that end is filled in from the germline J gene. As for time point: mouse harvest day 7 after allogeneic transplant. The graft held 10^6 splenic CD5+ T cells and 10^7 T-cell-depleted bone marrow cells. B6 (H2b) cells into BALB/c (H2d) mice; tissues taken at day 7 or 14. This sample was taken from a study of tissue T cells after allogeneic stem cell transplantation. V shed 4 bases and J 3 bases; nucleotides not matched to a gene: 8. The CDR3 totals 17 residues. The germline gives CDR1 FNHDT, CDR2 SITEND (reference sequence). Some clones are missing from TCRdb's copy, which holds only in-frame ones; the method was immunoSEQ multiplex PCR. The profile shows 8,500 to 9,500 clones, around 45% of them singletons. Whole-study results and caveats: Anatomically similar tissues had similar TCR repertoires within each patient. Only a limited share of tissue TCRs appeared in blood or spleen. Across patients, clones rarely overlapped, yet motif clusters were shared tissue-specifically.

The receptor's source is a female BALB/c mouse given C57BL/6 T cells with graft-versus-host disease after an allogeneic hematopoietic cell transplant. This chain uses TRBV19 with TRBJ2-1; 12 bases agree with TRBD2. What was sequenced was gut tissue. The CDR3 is CASSRDWGGGGYAEQFF. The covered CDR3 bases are TGTGCCAGCAGTCGTGACTGGGGGGGCGGGGGCTATGCTGAGCAGTTC.